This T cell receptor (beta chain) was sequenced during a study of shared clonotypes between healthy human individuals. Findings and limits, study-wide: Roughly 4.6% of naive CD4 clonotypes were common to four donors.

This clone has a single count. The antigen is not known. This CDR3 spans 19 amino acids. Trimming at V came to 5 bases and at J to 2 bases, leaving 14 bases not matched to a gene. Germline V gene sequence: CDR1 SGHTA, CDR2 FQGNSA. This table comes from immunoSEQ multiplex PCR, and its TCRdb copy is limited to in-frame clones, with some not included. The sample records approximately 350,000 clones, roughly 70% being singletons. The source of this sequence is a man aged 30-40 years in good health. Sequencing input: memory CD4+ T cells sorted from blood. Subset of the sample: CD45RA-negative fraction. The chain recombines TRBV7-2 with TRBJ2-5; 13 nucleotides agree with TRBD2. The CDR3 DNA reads TGTGCCAGCAGCCTCAAACGGACTAGCGGGAGCACTAGACAAGAGACCCAGTACTTC. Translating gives CASSLKRTSGSTRQETQYF.